The sequence of this T cell receptor (beta chain) was determined in a study of T-cell reconstitution after alpha-beta-depleted transplantation in children. Unique molecular identifiers featured in how the TCRbeta library was prepared. TCRdb re-called the PCR reads with MiXCR, one entry per CDR3 protein. The data show hundreds of thousands of distinct CDR3 sequences, 15% to 20% seen once. This clonotype was observed many times. The specimen was PBMCs, mostly from graft donor cells, collected 360 days after TCRalphabeta/CD19-depleted stem cell transplant. The origin of this receptor is a boy in the first two years of life who had a stem cell transplant for Wiskott-Aldrich syndrome, so the T cells may come from the graft donor.

CDR3 sequence: CASSFIGGSSYNEQFF. The CDR3, as DNA: TGTGCCAGCAGTTTTATCGGCGGGAGCTCCTACAATGAGCAGTTCTTC. The chain joins TRBV12-3 or TRBV12-4 to TRBJ2-1; 7 bases are a match to TRBD2. The CDR3 is 16 residues long. The V and J ends lost 3 bases and 0 bases, in that order; junction bases with no gene match: 5.